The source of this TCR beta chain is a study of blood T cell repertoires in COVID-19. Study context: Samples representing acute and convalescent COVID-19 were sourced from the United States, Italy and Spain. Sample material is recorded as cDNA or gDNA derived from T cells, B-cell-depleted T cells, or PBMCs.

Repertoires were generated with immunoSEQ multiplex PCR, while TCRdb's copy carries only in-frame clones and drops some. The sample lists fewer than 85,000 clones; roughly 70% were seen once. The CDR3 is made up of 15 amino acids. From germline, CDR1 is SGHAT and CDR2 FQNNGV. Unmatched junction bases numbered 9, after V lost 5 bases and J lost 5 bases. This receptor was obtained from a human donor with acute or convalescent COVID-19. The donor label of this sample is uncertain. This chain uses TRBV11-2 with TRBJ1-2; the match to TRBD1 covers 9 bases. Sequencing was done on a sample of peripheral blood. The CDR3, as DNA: TGTGCCAGCAGCCTCCCGGGACAGGGAGGGTATGGCTACACCTTC. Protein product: CASSLPGQGGYGYTF.